The TCR beta chain under discussion was sequenced for a study of OX40 agonist ivuxolimab in advanced cancers. The data were produced by immunoSEQ multiplex PCR, yet TCRdb's version contains in-frame clones alone and is incomplete. The repertoire consists of about 45,000 clones, with 75% to 85% occurring once and the leading ten covering around 2.5%. For this clone: Its antigen is unknown.

Study conclusions and caveats: Fewer expanded clones were found on average in CD4+ than in CD8+ T cells.

This CDR3 region has 15 residues. Germline assignment: CDR1 LNHDA and CDR2 SQIVND (reference sequence). The junction had 5 bases not matched to a gene; V was cut back by 6 bases and J by 0 bases. The sequence was obtained from an adult with an advanced solid tumor such as melanoma, head and neck, liver or kidney cancer. The chain recombines TRBV19 with TRBJ2-7; 10 nucleotides line up with TRBD2. The sample here was CD4+ or CD8+ T cells sorted from blood, taken in a trial of the OX40 agonist ivuxolimab. The DNA of the CDR3 is TGTGCCAGTAGGCGGACTAGCGGTTTCTCCTACGAGCAGTACTTC. As protein: CASRRTSGFSYEQYF.